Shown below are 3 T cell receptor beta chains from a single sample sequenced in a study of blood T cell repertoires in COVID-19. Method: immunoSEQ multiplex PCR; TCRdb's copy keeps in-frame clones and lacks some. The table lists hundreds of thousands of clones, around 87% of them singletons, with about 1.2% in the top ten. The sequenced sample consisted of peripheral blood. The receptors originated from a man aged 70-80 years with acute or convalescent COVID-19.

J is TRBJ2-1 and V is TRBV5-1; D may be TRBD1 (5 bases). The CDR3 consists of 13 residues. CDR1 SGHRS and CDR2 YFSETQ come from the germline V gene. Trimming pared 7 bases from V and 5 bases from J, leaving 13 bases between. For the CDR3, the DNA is TGCGCCAGCGGGCAGGGATCGGACAATGAGCAGTTCTTC. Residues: CASGQGSDNEQFF.

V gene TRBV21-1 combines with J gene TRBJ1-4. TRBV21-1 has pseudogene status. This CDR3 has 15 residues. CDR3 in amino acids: CASSDGTATNEKLFF. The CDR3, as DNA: TGTGCCAGCAGCGACGGGACTGCAACTAATGAAAAACTGTTTTTT.

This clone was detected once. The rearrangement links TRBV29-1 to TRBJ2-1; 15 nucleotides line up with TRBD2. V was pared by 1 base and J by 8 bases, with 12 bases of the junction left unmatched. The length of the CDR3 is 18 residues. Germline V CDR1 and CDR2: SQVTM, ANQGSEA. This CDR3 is CSVEGGLAGGNWKDEQFF. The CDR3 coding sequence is TGCAGCGTTGAAGGGGGACTAGCGGGAGGAAATTGGAAGGATGAGCAGTTCTTC.